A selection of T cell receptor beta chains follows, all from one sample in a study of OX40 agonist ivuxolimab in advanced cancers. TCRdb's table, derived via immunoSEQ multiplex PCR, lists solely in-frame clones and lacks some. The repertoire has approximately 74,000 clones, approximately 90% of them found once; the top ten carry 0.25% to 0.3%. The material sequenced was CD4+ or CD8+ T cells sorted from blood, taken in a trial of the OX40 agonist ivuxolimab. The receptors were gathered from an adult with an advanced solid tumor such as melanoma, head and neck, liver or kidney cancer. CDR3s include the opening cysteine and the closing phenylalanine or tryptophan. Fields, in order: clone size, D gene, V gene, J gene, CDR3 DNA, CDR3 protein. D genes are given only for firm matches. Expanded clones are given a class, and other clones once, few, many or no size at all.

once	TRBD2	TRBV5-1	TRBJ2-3	TGCGCCAGCAGCTCGCCCAGACTAGCGGGAGGCACAGATACGCAGTATTTT	CASSSPRLAGGTDTQYF
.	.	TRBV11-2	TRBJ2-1	TGTGCCAGCAGCTTAGGGGAGCGTCAGTTCTTC	CASSLGERQFF
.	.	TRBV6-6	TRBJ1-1	TGTGCCAGCAGTGACGCCCACACTGAAGCTTTCTTT	CASSDAHTEAFF
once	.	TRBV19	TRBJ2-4	TGTGCCAGTAGTATACAGGAATCCAAAAACATTCAGTACTTC	CASSIQESKNIQYF
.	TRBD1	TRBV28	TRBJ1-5	TGTGCCAGCAGTTTAGAGGGGGCTAGCAATCAGCCCCAGCATTTT	CASSLEGASNQPQHF
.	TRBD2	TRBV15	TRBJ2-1	TGTGCCACCAGCTGGGGACTAGCGGGAATCCTTGAGCAGTTCTTC	CATSWGLAGILEQFF
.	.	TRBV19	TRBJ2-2	TGTGCCAGTAGTATTGGGACATCGAACACCGGGGAGCTGTTTTTT	CASSIGTSNTGELFF
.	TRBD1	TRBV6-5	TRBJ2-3	TGTGCCAGCAGTTTCAAATCCGGGACAGGGAGGGATACGCAGTATTTT	CASSFKSGTGRDTQYF
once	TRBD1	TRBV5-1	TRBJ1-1	TGCGCCAGCAGCTTGGAGGGGGCCTCAGGCACTGAAGCTTTCTTT	CASSLEGASGTEAFF
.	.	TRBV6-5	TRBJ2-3	TGTGCCAGCGCCCGAGATGGTGATACGCAGTATTTT	CASARDGDTQYF
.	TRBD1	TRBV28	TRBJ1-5	TGTGCCAGCAGTTTACGGACAGGGGTCGGACAGCCCCAGCATTTT	CASSLRTGVGQPQHF
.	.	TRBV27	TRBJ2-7	TGTGCCAGCAGTTTATCGGGCGGTGGTTACGAGCAGTACTTC	CASSLSGGGYEQYF
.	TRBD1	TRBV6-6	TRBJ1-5	TGTGCCAGCAGTAACCCGACAGGGGGGAGCAATCAGCCCCAGCATTTT	CASSNPTGGSNQPQHF
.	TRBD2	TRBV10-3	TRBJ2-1	TGTGCCATTAAGCGGGAGGAATCCTACAATGAGCAGTTCTTC	CAIKREESYNEQFF
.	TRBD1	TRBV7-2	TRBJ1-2	TGTGCCAGCAGCGCCAGGGGGAGGGACTATGGCTACACCTTC	CASSARGRDYGYTF
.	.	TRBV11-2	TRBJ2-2	TGTGCCAGCAGCGCCCCGGGTCGTGGCGGGGAGCTGTTTTTT	CASSAPGRGGELFF